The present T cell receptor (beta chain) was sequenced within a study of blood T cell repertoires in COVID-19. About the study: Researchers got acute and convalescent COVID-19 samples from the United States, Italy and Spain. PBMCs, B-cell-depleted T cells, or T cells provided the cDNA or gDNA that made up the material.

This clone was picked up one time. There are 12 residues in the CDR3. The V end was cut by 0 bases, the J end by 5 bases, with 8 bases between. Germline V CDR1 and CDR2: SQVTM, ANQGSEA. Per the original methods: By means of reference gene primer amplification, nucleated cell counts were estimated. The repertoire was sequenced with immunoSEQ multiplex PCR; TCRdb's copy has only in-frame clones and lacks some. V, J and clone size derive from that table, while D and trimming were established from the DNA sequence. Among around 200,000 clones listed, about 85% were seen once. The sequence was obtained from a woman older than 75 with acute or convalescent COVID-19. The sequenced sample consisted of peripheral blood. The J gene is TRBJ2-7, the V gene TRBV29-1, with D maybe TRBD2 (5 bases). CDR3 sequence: CSVEDSGNEQYF. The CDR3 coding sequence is TGCAGCGTTGAAGATTCCGGGAACGAGCAGTACTTC.